A single sample is the source of the 25 T cell receptor beta chains below, sequenced in a study of CD8 T cells in ankylosing spondylitis. No antigens are known for them. Points from the study as a whole: Ankylosing spondylitis blood appeared to carry a characteristic TCR beta motif of 7 or 8 highly homologous variants.

TCRdb processed the 5' RACE reads anew with MiXCR; each CDR3 protein has one entry. The sample includes a few hundred thousand distinct CDR3 sequences, 17% of them seen just once. Sequenced input: blood, either unsorted or a sorted T cell fraction (not recorded which). The receptor set was obtained from a male donor with ankylosing spondylitis.

This sequence joins TRBV5-1 and TRBJ1-1; no firm D call. This CDR3 has 13 residues. The V gene's germline CDR1 is SGHRS and CDR2 YFSETQ. V lost 3 bases, J lost 3 bases, and 9 bases lay in between. The chain's CDR3 is CASSWNGDTEAFF. The CDR3 DNA reads as TGCGCCAGCAGCTGGAACGGCGACACTGAAGCTTTCTTT. Variable domain in full (rest from reference TRBV5-1 and TRBJ1-1): KAGVTQTPRYLIKTRGQQVTLSCSPISGHRSVSWYQQTPGQGLQFLFEYFSETQRNKGNFPGRFSGRQFSNSRSEMNVSTLELGDSALYLCASSWNGDTEAFFGQGTRLTVV.

V gene TRBV5-1 combines with J gene TRBJ1-4, with 7 bases matching TRBD1. The CDR3 contains 16 residues. Per germline, CDR1 SGHRS and CDR2 YFSETQ. The V segment lost 4 bases and the J segment 4 bases; nucleotides outside the gene matches: 10. The CDR3 nucleotides are TGCGCCAGCAGCCAGACCTTGGGACAGCTTAATGAAAAACTGTTTTTT. Translated: CASSQTLGQLNEKLFF.

A few counts support this clonotype. The chain carries TRBV12-5 and TRBJ1-5, with D unclear. Germline CDR1 reads LGHNT; CDR2 reads FRNRAP. Trimming removed 6 bases at V and 2 bases at J, with 17 bases between. This CDR3 is built from 16 residues. DNA for the CDR3: TGTGCTAGTGGCGGGTACTTGCTGCTGGGCAATCAGCCCCAGCATTTT. It translates to CASGGYLLLGNQPQHF.

In this sample, this clonotype turned up a few times. The chain has TRBV9 and TRBJ2-2; D gene uncertain. The V gene's germline CDR1 is SGDLS and CDR2 YYNGEE. CDR3 size: 14 residues. Trimming cost V 0 bases and J 1 base, with 4 bases left between them. CDR3 DNA sequence: TGTGCCAGCAGCGTAGCTGGGAACACCGGGGAGCTGTTTTTT. The encoded protein is CASSVAGNTGELFF.

The chain carries TRBV9 and TRBJ2-1, with D perhaps given as TRBD1 or TRBD2 (6 bases each). This CDR3 has 16 amino acids. V dropped 0 bases and J dropped 8 bases, with 18 bases sitting between them. Germline CDR1 reads SGDLS; CDR2 reads YYNGEE. The CDR3 DNA reads TGTGCCAGCAGCGTAGGGCTGGGGGGCCTTCCGGATGAGCAGTTCTTC. Amino acids: CASSVGLGGLPDEQFF.

In this sample, this clonotype turned up a few times. V usage is TRBV7-3 and J usage is TRBJ2-2; 8 nucleotides match TRBD2. The V segment lost 2 bases and the J segment 2 bases; nucleotides outside the gene matches: 4. From germline, CDR1 is SGHTA and CDR2 FQGTGA. The CDR3 runs to 16 residues. CDR3 DNA: TGTGCCAGCAGCTTATTTGCGGGAGGAAACACCGGGGAGCTGTTTTTT. Protein sequence: CASSLFAGGNTGELFF.

In this sample, this clonotype turned up a few times. DNA of the CDR3: TGTGCCATCAGTGAGCCGCTAGCGGGGGGGCTGGATACGCAGTATTTT. This encodes CAISEPLAGGLDTQYF. The chain recombines TRBV10-3 with TRBJ2-3; 12 positions agree with TRBD2. The CDR3 spans 16 residues. Germline trimming cut 2 bases from V and 6 bases from J; bases unmatched to any gene: 6. The germline V gene has CDR1 ENHRY and CDR2 SYGVKD.

Only one count was recorded for this clonotype. This chain joins TRBV20-1 and TRBJ1-6; D unclear. CDR1 and CDR2 (germline): DFQATT, SNEGSKA (reference sequence). This CDR3 region has 16 residues. V gave up 1 base and J gave up 0 bases, with 10 bases separating them. CDR3 DNA sequence: TGCAGTGCTAGAGTGGCAGCCAGCTCCTATAATTCACCCCTCCACTTT. Protein sequence: CSARVAASSYNSPLHF.

The gene calls are TRBV6-1 and TRBJ2-7, with D tentatively TRBD1 or TRBD2 (6 bases each). CDR3 length: 16 amino acids. V gave up 10 bases and J gave up 1 base, with 23 bases separating them. Germline V gene sequence: CDR1 MNHNS, CDR2 SASEGT. The CDR3 spells CATDSRGASRSYEQYF. CDR3 bases: TGTGCCACGGATTCTAGGGGGGCGTCTAGGTCCTACGAGCAGTACTTC.

The CDR3 loop reads CATRQEGQANSPLHF. The CDR3 region has the DNA TGTGCCACCCGGCAAGAAGGACAGGCTAATTCACCCCTCCACTTT. The chain is built from TRBV7-9 and TRBJ1-6; 7 nucleotides align to TRBD1. After removal of 10 bases from V and 6 bases from J, the junction contained 12 bases not matched to a gene. Per germline, CDR1 SEHNR and CDR2 FQNEAQ (reference sequence). CDR3 length: 15 residues.

The chain recombines TRBV11-2 with TRBJ2-3; D ambiguous. V was pared by 1 base and J by 7 bases, with 12 bases between. Germline CDR1 and CDR2: SGHAT and FQNNGV. The CDR3 contains 14 residues. The DNA of the CDR3 is TGTGCCAGCAGCTTAGGGGGTAGGAGAAATACGCAGTATTTT. Protein product: CASSLGGRRNTQYF.

This clonotype was seen a handful of times. This rearrangement joins TRBV12-3 or TRBV12-4 to TRBJ2-3; 10 bases are shared with TRBD2. Unmatched junction bases numbered 18, after V lost 3 bases and J lost 3 bases. This CDR3 is built from 20 residues. The CDR3 nucleotides are TGTGCCAGCAGTTTGTATCAGGGCCAGCGGGGGGGGCCCGAGACAGATACGCAGTATTTT. Its translation: CASSLYQGQRGGPETDTQYF.

This clonotype was counted at least ten times. V is TRBV7-8 and J is TRBJ2-3, with D maybe TRBD2 (6 bases). This CDR3 is built from 17 residues. Trimming shortened V by 5 bases and J by 0 bases, and 18 bases separated the two germline ends. The V gene's germline CDR1 is SGHVS and CDR2 FQNEAQ. This CDR3 reads CASSQIGASVSTDTQYF. The CDR3 DNA reads TGTGCCAGCAGCCAGATCGGGGCTAGCGTTAGCACAGATACGCAGTATTTT.

This clonotype has a handful of counts. The V gene is TRBV2, the J gene TRBJ2-1; 10 bases are a match to TRBD1. Trimming removed 7 bases from V and 2 bases from J; junction bases left unmatched: 2. This CDR3 comprises 14 residues. The V gene's germline CDR1 is SNHLY and CDR2 FYNNEI. The chain's CDR3 is CASKGTGAYNEQFF. CDR3 DNA: TGTGCCAGCAAGGGGACAGGGGCCTACAATGAGCAGTTCTTC.

This clonotype was seen only a few times. The rearrangement joins TRBV3-1 to TRBJ2-1; 9 bases agree with TRBD2. Germline loops: CDR1 LGHDT, CDR2 YNNKEL (reference sequence). The CDR3 has 16 amino acids. Unmatched junction bases numbered 12, after V lost 2 bases and J lost 10 bases. The CDR3 DNA sequence: TGTGCCAGCAGCCAACGCCCACTTTACCTAGCGGGAGAGCAGTTCTTC. It is translated as CASSQRPLYLAGEQFF.

The chain has TRBV18 and TRBJ2-2, with TRBD2 as a possible D gene (6 bases). This CDR3 region has 15 residues. Germline lookup yields CDR1 KGHSH and CDR2 LQKENI. Trimming pared 4 bases from V and 4 bases from J, leaving 13 bases between. In nucleotides, the CDR3 is TGTGCCAGCTCACGCCCGGGACTCTCCACCGGGGAGCTGTTTTTT. Translation: CASSRPGLSTGELFF.

V gene TRBV4-2 combines with J gene TRBJ2-1, with 11 bases lining up with TRBD2. The germline CDR1 and CDR2 sequences are LGHNA and YNFKEQ. The CDR3 has 16 amino acids. Trimming took 2 bases from V and 6 from J; bases not matched to a gene: 6. The CDR3 nucleotides read TGTGCCAGCAGCCAACCTAGCGGGGGGCCTTTCAATGAGCAGTTCTTC. Translated: CASSQPSGGPFNEQFF.

CDR3 residues: CASSLRGSGQIVSYEQYF. Written as DNA, the CDR3 is TGTGCCAGCAGCCTCAGGGGGTCGGGGCAGATCGTCTCCTACGAGCAGTACTTC. The rearrangement uses TRBV4-2 and TRBJ2-7; 7 nucleotides match TRBD1. J was trimmed by 0 bases and V by 4 bases; bases with no gene match: 15. The CDR3 runs 18 residues. Germline V gene lookup returns CDR1 LGHNA and CDR2 YNFKEQ.

DNA of the CDR3: TGTGCCAGCAGCTCGGGACAGCCCTACGAGCAGTACTTC. Its translation is CASSSGQPYEQYF. The rearrangement joins TRBV28 to TRBJ2-7; 7 bases agree with TRBD1. This CDR3 contains 13 residues. Germline V CDR1 and CDR2: MDHEN, SYDVKM. V shed 6 bases, J shed 2 bases, and the junction held 4 bases outside the gene matches. The full variable domain, rest sourced from reference TRBV28 and TRBJ2-7, is DVKVTQSSRYLVKRTGEKVFLECVQDMDHENMFWYRQDPGLGLRLIYFSYDVKMKEKGDIPEGYSVSREKKERFSLILESASTNQTSMYLCASSSGQPYEQYFGPGTRLTVT.

As regards this clonotype: Germline and junction disagree at one end, which may indicate a read error. The rearrangement links TRBV3-1 to TRBJ2-1; D uncertain. Germline V gives CDR1 LGHDT, CDR2 YNNKEL (reference sequence). The length of the CDR3 is 11 residues. The chain's CDR3 is CASRQANEQFF. The CDR3 coding sequence is TGTGCCAGCAGGCAAGCCAATGAGCAGTTCTTC.

In its sample, this clonotype was seen a few times. The CDR3 DNA is TGCAGTGCTAACCTAGCGGGCCAAGAGACCCAGTACTTC. It translates to CSANLAGQETQYF. The gene calls are TRBV20-1 and TRBJ2-5, with 8 bases matching TRBD2. The V gene's germline CDR1 is DFQATT and CDR2 SNEGSKA (reference sequence). V lost 4 bases to trimming and J lost 1 base; unmatched junction nucleotides: 2. The CDR3 is 13 amino acids.

The chain employs TRBV20-1 and TRBJ2-5; 8 bases agree with TRBD2. Trimming cost V 2 bases and J 4 bases; bases outside gene matches: 6. The germline CDR1 and CDR2 sequences are DFQATT and SNEGSKA (reference sequence). The CDR3 runs to 14 residues. CDR3 in amino acids: CSARRGAGGETQYF. The CDR3, as DNA: TGCAGTGCTAGAAGGGGGGCGGGAGGAGAGACCCAGTACTTC.

At least ten counts were recorded for this clonotype. This rearrangement joins TRBV12-3 or TRBV12-4 to TRBJ2-7; weak D call: TRBD2 (6 bases). The ends were cut back, 2 bases at V and 7 bases at J, with 18 bases in the middle. This CDR3 spans 15 amino acids. The CDR3 bases are TGTGCCAGCAGTTTATGGAGGGAGACCTCTCGGGAGCAGTACTTC. It codes for CASSLWRETSREQYF.

The V call is TRBV6-5, the J call TRBJ2-3; TRBD2 might be the D (5 bases). The CDR3 consists of 16 residues. CDR1 MNHEY and CDR2 SVGAGI come from the germline V gene. Trimming pared 0 bases from V and 0 bases from J, leaving 10 bases between. The CDR3 reads CASSYSAGTSTDTQYF. Here the CDR3 DNA reads TGTGCCAGCAGTTACTCGGCGGGTACCAGCACAGATACGCAGTATTTT.

This clonotype has only one observation. This rearrangement joins TRBV24-1 to TRBJ1-2; no definite D call. Per the germline V gene, CDR1 is KGHDR and CDR2 is SFDVKD. The ends were cut back, 4 bases at V and 4 bases at J, with 6 bases in the middle. The CDR3 contains 12 residues. The CDR3: CATSDPSYGYTF. CDR3 DNA: TGTGCCACCAGTGACCCCTCCTATGGCTACACCTTC.